This TCR beta chain stems from a study of identical twins. General observations from the study: Cross-sectional statistics underpinned the conclusions; the same donors were not followed.

The CDR3 extends over 14 amino acids. A word on this clonotype: Its antigen is not identified. The junction shows a germline mismatch at one end, possibly a read error.

TCRdb analysed the 5' RACE reads with MiXCR anew, one entry per CDR3 protein. The sample lists around 490,000 distinct CDR3 sequences, approximately 20% seen once, with 0.45% to 0.5% in the top ten. This same sample was also taken into another study, of yellow fever vaccine responses in identical twins.

Sequencing was carried out using CD4+ T cells sorted from blood. This clonotype originated in a woman younger than 35 in good health. The chain carries TRBV12-3 or TRBV12-4 and TRBJ2-5; D tentatively fits TRBD1 or TRBD2 (5 bases each). CDR3: CASRDSGKGETQHF. The CDR3 DNA follows: TGTGCCAGCCGAGACTCAGGGAAGGGAGAGACCCAGCACTTC.